This T cell receptor beta chain derives from a study of beta chain features in type 1 diabetes. This CDR3 region has 13 residues. Trimming stripped 3 bases from V and 7 bases from J, with 11 bases between. The V gene's germline CDR1 is SGHRS and CDR2 YFSETQ. Remarks on this clone: What it recognizes is unknown.

Notes on the study in general: Among patients, naive, central memory and Treg TCRB repertoires appeared more similar than among healthy donors.

The sequenced template was cDNA made from the entire isolated RNA. Clones were read by immunoSEQ multiplex PCR, and TCRdb kept only the in-frame ones, dropping some. Of hundreds of thousands of clones listed, approximately 13% are singletons. Sequencing input: naive CD4+ T cells from blood. The V call is TRBV5-1, the J call TRBJ1-5; D is uncertain. This receptor was taken from a man aged 25-40 years in good health. The CDR3 loop reads CASSWVGGQPQHF. CDR3 in DNA: TGCGCCAGCAGCTGGGTAGGTGGGCAGCCCCAGCATTTT.